This T cell receptor beta chain emerged from a study of T-cell memory formation after mild COVID-19. Background on the study: Largely donor-specific TCR clusters were found.

General study points: Some responding clones appeared in pre-infection memory, suggesting cross-reactive memory joined. Contracting clones from day 15 to 85 showed balanced CD4/CD8; later expanders favored CD4+.

About this clonotype: The antigen is undetermined. Relative to the germline gene, one junction end is altered; a read error may explain this.

TCR alpha and TCR beta cDNA libraries carrying sample barcodes and UMIs came from 5'RACE with constant-segment primers. From the 5' RACE reads, TCRdb called clonotypes with MiXCR, one entry per CDR3 protein. The data hold 150,000 to 200,000 distinct CDR3 sequences, with around a tenth observed a single time. This CDR3 spans 11 amino acids. The germline V gene has CDR1 LGHNT and CDR2 FRNRAP. The J gene is TRBJ1-1, the V gene TRBV12-5, with 8 nucleotides matching TRBD1. The TCR comes from a young man who had mild COVID-19 (a few samples of this study predate the infection). Cell type and time point are not known. The sequenced sample consisted of PBMCs or a T cell subset sorted from them (not recorded which). The CDR3 DNA sequence: TGTGCTAGTGGTTTTGGGGCGGGACAGGCTTTT. Its translation is CASGFGAGQAF. Filled out from reference TRBV12-5 and TRBJ1-1, the complete variable domain reads DARVTQTPRHKVTEMGQEVTMRCQPILGHNTVFWYRQTMMQGLELLAYFRNRAPLDDSGMPKDRFSAEMPDATLATLKIQPSEPRDSAVYFCASGFGAGQAFGQGTRLTVV.